This TCR beta chain comes out of a study of shared clonotypes between healthy human individuals. Repertoires were generated with immunoSEQ multiplex PCR, while TCRdb's copy carries only in-frame clones and drops some. The table includes 2.3 million or so clones, more than 85% detected once. The J segment lost 5 bases and the V segment lost 2 bases, leaving 5 bases of the junction unmatched. CDR3 length: 15 amino acids. CDR1 SGHDT and CDR2 YYEEEE come from the germline V gene. The chain links TRBV5-6 to TRBJ2-1; 9 positions agree with TRBD2. The sequenced sample consisted of naive CD4+ T cells from PBMCs. Sample subset: CD45RA+ positively selected. The receptor was isolated from a man younger than 35 in good health. Some clones in this sample may be carry-over from other donors' samples. CDR3 region: CASSFRGRVHNEQFF. In DNA form, the CDR3 reads TGTGCCAGCAGCTTCCGCGGGAGGGTACACAATGAGCAGTTCTTC.